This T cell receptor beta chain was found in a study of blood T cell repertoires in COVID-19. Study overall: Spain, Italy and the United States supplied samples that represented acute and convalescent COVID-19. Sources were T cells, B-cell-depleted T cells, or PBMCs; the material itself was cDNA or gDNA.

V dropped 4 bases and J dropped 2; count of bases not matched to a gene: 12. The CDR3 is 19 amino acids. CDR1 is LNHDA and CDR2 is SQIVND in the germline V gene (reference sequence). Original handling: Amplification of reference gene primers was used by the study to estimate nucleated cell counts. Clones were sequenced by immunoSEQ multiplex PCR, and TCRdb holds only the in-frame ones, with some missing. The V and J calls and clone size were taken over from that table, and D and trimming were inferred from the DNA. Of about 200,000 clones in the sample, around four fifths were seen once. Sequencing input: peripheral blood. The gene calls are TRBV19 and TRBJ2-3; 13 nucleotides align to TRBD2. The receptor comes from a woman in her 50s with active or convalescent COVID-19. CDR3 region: CASSSTRFGTSGDTDTQYF. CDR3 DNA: TGTGCCAGTAGTAGCACGAGGTTTGGGACTAGCGGGGACACAGATACGCAGTATTTT.